Each of the 18 T cell receptor beta chains below was sequenced from the same sample in a study of blood T cell repertoires in COVID-19. TCRdb's copy holds only in-frame clones and misses some; the assay was immunoSEQ multiplex PCR. The table includes fewer than 65,000 clones, 90% detected once. Sequencing input: peripheral blood. These receptors came from a human donor in a cohort sampled during active COVID-19.

V gene TRBV6-5 combines with J gene TRBJ1-1; D uncertain. In germline, CDR1 is MNHEY, CDR2 SVGAGI. This CDR3 spans 12 amino acids. Trimming shortened V by 2 bases and J by 5 bases, and 6 bases separated the two germline ends. The CDR3 sequence: CASSYTGTEAFF. CDR3 in DNA: TGTGCCAGCAGTTACACCGGGACTGAAGCTTTCTTT.

The chain is built from TRBV25-1 and TRBJ1-6; D is perhaps TRBD1 (5 bases). The germline V gene encodes CDR1 MGHDK and CDR2 SYGVNS. V was pared by 11 bases and J by 7 bases, with 12 bases between. The CDR3 totals 12 residues. CDR3 protein: CASREGNSPLHF. The DNA of the CDR3 is TGTGCCTCAAGGGAGGGGAATTCACCCCTCCACTTT.

This clone was detected once. The chain couples TRBV7-9 to TRBJ1-2, with D uncertain. V shed 1 base and J shed 6 bases, with 9 bases lying between them. The germline CDR1 and CDR2 sequences are SEHNR and FQNEAQ (reference sequence). The CDR3 consists of 13 residues. The CDR3 nucleotides are TGTGCCAGCAGCTTAGTAAGCGGGGATGGCTACACCTTC. Its protein is CASSLVSGDGYTF.

The V call is TRBV4-1, the J call TRBJ1-4; 7 bases match TRBD1. J lost 8 bases, V lost 0 bases, and 6 bases had no gene match. CDR1 is MGHRA and CDR2 is YSYEKL in the germline V gene. The CDR3 has 15 amino acids. This CDR3 is CASSQDPTTGEKLFF. CDR3 nucleotides: TGCGCCAGCAGCCAAGATCCCACGACAGGGGAAAAACTGTTTTTT.

This clone occurred once. J is TRBJ2-7 and V is TRBV15; no reliable D call. This CDR3 comprises 13 residues. Trimming stripped 1 base from V and 4 bases from J, with 8 bases between. Per germline, CDR1 LNHNV and CDR2 YYDKDF (reference sequence). CDR3: CATSRGSEYEQYF. In DNA, the CDR3 is TGTGCCACCAGCAGAGGGTCGGAGTACGAGCAGTACTTC.

The chain recombines TRBV6-5 with TRBJ2-5; TRBD2 matches 7 bases. Germline loops: CDR1 MNHEY, CDR2 SVGAGI. V lost 6 bases, J lost 1 base, and 5 bases stayed unmatched. This CDR3 is built from 14 residues. CDR3 nucleotide sequence: TGTGCCAGCAGCGGGGACTACTCCCAAGAGACCCAGTACTTC. It translates to CASSGDYSQETQYF.

J is TRBJ2-7 and V is TRBV5-1, with D perhaps matching TRBD1 (6 bases). The germline CDR1 and CDR2 sequences are SGHRS and YFSETQ. V lost 2 bases to trimming and J lost 2 bases, with 14 bases between them. CDR3 size: 15 residues. The CDR3 here is CASSFPGRQAYEQYF. CDR3 DNA sequence: TGCGCCAGCAGCTTTCCCGGCAGACAGGCCTACGAGCAGTACTTC.

The rearrangement joins TRBV6-2 or TRBV6-3 to TRBJ1-4; D possibly corresponds to TRBD1 (5 bases). CDR3 size: 15 residues. V dropped 3 bases and J dropped 2 bases, with 10 bases sitting between them. Germline CDR1 MNHEY, CDR2 SVGEGT. CDR3 amino acids: CASSYTTDTNEKLFF. Here the CDR3 DNA reads TGTGCCAGCAGTTATACGACAGATACTAATGAAAAACTGTTTTTT.

V gene TRBV7-9 combines with J gene TRBJ1-5; perhaps TRBD1 as D (5 bases). The germline V gene has CDR1 SEHNR and CDR2 FQNEAQ (reference sequence). The CDR3 sequence is 14 residues long. V lost 3 bases and J 6 bases, leaving 12 bases between the germline ends. The CDR3 nucleotides are TGTGCCAGCAGCTTCGGGGGGACCGGTCAGCCCCAGCATTTT. Amino acids: CASSFGGTGQPQHF.

This clone was observed once. This chain uses TRBV13 with TRBJ2-7; TRBD1 aligns across 7 bases. This CDR3 spans 14 amino acids. The germline CDR1 and CDR2 sequences are PRHDT and FYEKMQ (reference sequence). V lost 6 bases and J lost 2; bases outside the gene matches: 7. In DNA form, the CDR3 reads TGTGCCAGCAGTCCACCCACAGGGGCCTACGAGCAGTACTTC. Its protein product is CASSPPTGAYEQYF.

This chain joins TRBV3-1 (or the pseudogene TRBV3-2) and TRBJ1-2; D is possibly TRBD1 (6 bases). The V gene's germline CDR1 is LGHDT and CDR2 YNNKEL (reference sequence). The CDR3 is 14 residues long. Trimming took off 1 base at V and 8 bases at J, with 14 bases between the two ends. The CDR3 spells CASSQGPQGQGYTF. CDR3 nucleotides: TGTGCCAGCAGCCAAGGACCTCAGGGGCAGGGCTACACCTTC.

The rearrangement joins TRBV7-6 to TRBJ2-5; TRBD2 aligns across 12 bases. The length of the CDR3 is 15 residues. The V segment lost 5 bases and the J segment 5 bases; nucleotides outside the gene matches: 6. Per the germline V gene, CDR1 is SGHVS and CDR2 is FNYEAQ. This chain's CDR3 is CASSPRTSGKETQYF. CDR3 coding DNA: TGTGCCAGCAGCCCCAGGACTAGCGGGAAGGAGACCCAGTACTTC.

This chain links TRBV11-2 with TRBJ1-1, with D perhaps matching TRBD1 (6 bases). This CDR3 region has 15 residues. Trimming cost V 6 bases and J 0 bases, with 14 bases left between them. From germline, CDR1 is SGHAT and CDR2 FQNNGV. The CDR3 DNA reads as TGTGCCAGCAGTTACCGACAGGCGATGAACACTGAAGCTTTCTTT. Translated: CASSYRQAMNTEAFF.

The chain couples TRBV6-5 to TRBJ1-2, with a tentative D call TRBD1 (5 bases). V dropped 5 bases and J dropped 7 bases, with 20 bases sitting between them. From germline, CDR1 is MNHEY and CDR2 SVGAGI. The CDR3 sequence is 15 residues long. CDR3 residues: CASSRQGGRTGGYTF. The CDR3 DNA sequence: TGTGCCAGCAGTCGGCAGGGAGGGCGTACAGGTGGCTACACCTTC.

The chain carries TRBV19 and TRBJ2-1; D is possibly TRBD2 (6 bases). There are 16 residues in the CDR3. Trimming took off 4 bases at V and 3 bases at J, with 16 bases between the two ends. Germline CDR1 is LNHDA and CDR2 is SQIVND (reference sequence). In DNA form, the CDR3 reads TGTGCCAGTAGTAAGGGAGGTGGCCGGATCTACAATGAGCAGTTCTTC. It yields the protein CASSKGGGRIYNEQFF.

The V call is TRBV27, the J call TRBJ2-7; maybe TRBD2 (6 bases). Germline V gives CDR1 MNHEY, CDR2 SMNVEV (reference sequence). This CDR3 contains 14 residues. The V end lost 5 bases, the J end lost 7 bases, and 18 bases lay between the germline ends. CDR3 bases: TGTGCCAGCAGTCCCTTGACTAGAAGTGCAGAGCAGTACTTC. This gives the protein CASSPLTRSAEQYF.

This chain links TRBV20-1 with TRBJ2-3; weak D call: TRBD2 (6 bases). The CDR3 runs to 13 residues. Germline values: CDR1 DFQATT, CDR2 SNEGSKA (reference sequence). V was trimmed by 3 bases and J by 4 bases, leaving 11 bases between them. The CDR3 DNA is TGCAGTGCTAGTGGGTGGGGGGCAGATACGCAGTATTTT. As protein: CSASGWGADTQYF.

This chain joins TRBV25-1 and TRBJ1-1, with D perhaps TRBD1 (6 bases). This CDR3 comprises 17 residues. V shed 1 base and J shed 4 bases, with 19 bases lying between them. Germline V CDR1 and CDR2: MGHDK, SYGVNS. As DNA, the CDR3 is TGTGCCAGCAGTGAATCGGGCAGGGGCTCTGGGGGCACTGAAGCTTTCTTT. Translated: CASSESGRGSGGTEAFF.